This T cell receptor beta chain was documented in a study of molecular identifiers for immune sequencing clone quantification. Naive CD8 T cells were sorted, and the gate applied was CD8+CD4-CCR7+CD45RA+. The CDR3 runs 13 residues. Per germline, CDR1 MNHEY and CDR2 SVGEGT. Trimming removed 8 bases from V and 0 bases from J, with 8 bases in between. This clonotype was picked up many times. Its specificity is not known. Previously described methods and listed TCR primers were employed for the bulk TCR libraries. Each CDR3 protein is one row after TCRdb ran MiXCR on the PCR reads. The table shows around 100,000 distinct CDR3 sequences, with 30% to 45% occurring only once. Points from the study as a whole: Even with some 1 million naive cells present, spiked Jurkat TCR RNA from one cell was reportedly detectable.

The rearrangement joins TRBV6-2 or TRBV6-3 to TRBJ1-5; no clear D gene. Sequencing was performed on naive CD8+ T cells from blood, with Jurkat cell RNA spiked in. Subset reported: FACS-sorted CD8+CD4-CCR7+CD45RA+ naive T cells. The TCR sequence derives from a human donor in good health. Some libraries in this study had Jurkat cell RNA spiked in. The CDR3: CASGPDSNQPQHF. The CDR3 nucleotides read TGTGCCAGCGGACCAGATAGCAATCAGCCCCAGCATTTT.